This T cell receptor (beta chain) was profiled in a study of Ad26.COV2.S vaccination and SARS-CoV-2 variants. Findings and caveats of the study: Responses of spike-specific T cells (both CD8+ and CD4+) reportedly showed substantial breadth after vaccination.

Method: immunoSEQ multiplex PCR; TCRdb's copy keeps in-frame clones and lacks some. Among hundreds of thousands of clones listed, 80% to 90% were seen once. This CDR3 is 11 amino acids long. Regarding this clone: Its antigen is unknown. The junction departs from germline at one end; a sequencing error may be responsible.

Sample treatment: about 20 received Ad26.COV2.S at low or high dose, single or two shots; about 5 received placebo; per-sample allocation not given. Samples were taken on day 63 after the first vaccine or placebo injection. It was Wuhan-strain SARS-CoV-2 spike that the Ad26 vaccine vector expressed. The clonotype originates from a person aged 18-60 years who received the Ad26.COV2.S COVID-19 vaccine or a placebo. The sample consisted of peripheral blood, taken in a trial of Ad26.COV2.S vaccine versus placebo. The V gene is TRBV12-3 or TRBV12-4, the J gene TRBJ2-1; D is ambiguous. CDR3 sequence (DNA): TGTGCCAGCACTGAATACAGTGAGCAGTTCTTC. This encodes CASTEYSEQFF.